This is a list of T cell receptor beta chains from one sample in a study of OX40 agonist ivuxolimab in advanced cancers. Method: immunoSEQ multiplex PCR; TCRdb's copy keeps in-frame clones and lacks some. Of about 20,000 clones in the sample, 75% to 90% were seen once. Sample: CD4+ or CD8+ T cells sorted from blood, taken in a trial of the OX40 agonist ivuxolimab. Every receptor here comes from an adult with an advanced solid tumor such as melanoma, head and neck, liver or kidney cancer. The CDR3 runs from the conserved cysteine through the conserved F or W. A D gene is named only where the DNA matches it firmly. Size is omitted from some rows. Given values are once, few, many or a class for expanded clones.

>16|TRBV7-2|TRBD2|.|TRBJ2-1
CASSSHSGRANNEQFF
TGTGCCAGCAGTTCGCATAGCGGGAGGGCCAACAATGAGCAGTTCTTC
>19|TRBV10-3|.|.|TRBJ2-3
CAISGPSHNYRSNTDTQYF
TGTGCCATCAGTGGCCCCTCACACAACTACAGGTCCAACACAGATACGCAGTATTTT
>22|TRBV6-8|TRBD2|.|TRBJ2-1
CASSYSTQGITGLAGGLDEQFF
TGTGCCAGCAGTTACTCTACCCAGGGCATAACAGGACTAGCGGGAGGGCTCGATGAGCAGTTCTTC
>14|TRBV5-8|.|.|TRBJ2-7
CASSLIPGEDEQYF
TGTGCCAGCAGCTTGATTCCCGGGGAGGACGAGCAGTACTTC
>11|TRBV6-5|.|once|TRBJ2-7
CASREGYEQYF
TGTGCCAGCAGAGAGGGCTACGAGCAGTACTTC
>15|TRBV5-1|.|.|TRBJ2-5
CASSSEGGGAETQYF
TGCGCCAGCAGCTCGGAGGGGGGGGGCGCAGAGACCCAGTACTTC
>16|TRBV4-3|TRBD1|.|TRBJ1-1
CASSFGTGMGNTEAFF
TGCGCCAGCAGCTTCGGGACAGGGATGGGGAACACTGAAGCTTTCTTT
>12|TRBV10-3|.|.|TRBJ1-5
CAISDPNQPQHF
TGTGCCATCAGTGATCCGAATCAGCCCCAGCATTTT
>11|TRBV5-4|.|once|TRBJ1-2
CASTDGLGYTF
TGTGCCAGCACGGACGGGCTTGGCTACACCTTC
>15|TRBV14|.|.|TRBJ2-7
CASSVGHSSSYEQYF
TGTGCCAGCAGCGTGGGACACTCGAGCTCCTACGAGCAGTACTTC
>14|TRBV19|TRBD1|.|TRBJ2-7
CASSIAQGAYEQYF
TGTGCCAGTAGTATAGCGCAGGGGGCCTACGAGCAGTACTTC
>15|TRBV4-1|TRBD2|.|TRBJ2-1
CASRDSGSSYNEQFF
TGCGCCAGCAGAGATAGCGGGAGTTCCTACAATGAGCAGTTCTTC
>14|TRBV9|TRBD1|.|TRBJ2-1
CASSPRQGGYEQFF
TGTGCCAGCAGCCCTCGACAGGGCGGATATGAGCAGTTCTTC
>18|TRBV13|TRBD2|.|TRBJ2-3
CASSSGLAGGPSTDTQYF
TGTGCCAGCAGCTCCGGACTAGCGGGAGGGCCTAGCACAGATACGCAGTATTTT
>14|TRBV4-3|TRBD1|large|TRBJ2-2
CASKGAMDTGELFF
TGCGCCAGCAAGGGGGCGATGGACACCGGGGAGCTGTTTTTT
>15|TRBV30|.|.|TRBJ1-5
CAWSLHRHSNQPQHF
TGTGCCTGGAGTCTTCATCGACATAGCAATCAGCCCCAGCATTTT